These 17 T cell receptor beta chains came from one sample sequenced in a study of blood T cell repertoires in COVID-19. Method: immunoSEQ multiplex PCR; TCRdb's copy keeps in-frame clones and lacks some. This table has approximately 200,000 clones, around 86% appearing once. The sequencing input was PBMCs or T cells enriched from blood (not recorded which). Receptors originate from a man aged 25 to 45 in a cohort exposed to, infected with or recovered from COVID-19 (not recorded which).

The chain joins TRBV6-5 to TRBJ2-2, with D perhaps matching TRBD2 (5 bases). This CDR3 is 13 amino acids long. Germline CDR1 is MNHEY and CDR2 is SVGAGI. The V gene lost 5 bases and the J gene lost 8 bases, with 12 bases spanning the gap. The CDR3 region is CASSKTRAGELFF. The CDR3, as DNA: TGTGCCAGCAGTAAAACTAGGGCGGGGGAGCTGTTTTTT.

This chain links TRBV9 with TRBJ2-3; D remains unclear. This CDR3 is built from 14 residues. V lost 4 bases and J lost 0, with 9 bases in between. Per germline, CDR1 SGDLS and CDR2 YYNGEE. The CDR3 protein is CASSPYSSTDTQYF. The CDR3 DNA reads as TGTGCCAGCAGCCCGTATTCTAGCACAGATACGCAGTATTTT. The full variable domain, with the rest looked up from reference TRBV9 and TRBJ2-3, is DSGVTQTPKHLITATGQRVTLRCSPRSGDLSVYWYQQSLDQGLQFLIQYYNGEERAKGNILERFSAQQFPDLHSELNLSSLELGDSALYFCASSPYSSTDTQYFGPGTRLTVL.

The J gene is TRBJ1-1, the V gene TRBV7-8; TRBD1 aligns across 7 bases. This CDR3 contains 17 residues. J lost 3 bases, V lost 5 bases, and 15 bases had no gene match. CDR1 is SGHVS and CDR2 is FQNEAQ in the germline V gene. The CDR3 DNA follows: TGTGCCAGCAGCCAGCCCAGACCGGGACAGAGTTACACTGAAGCTTTCTTT. Its protein product is CASSQPRPGQSYTEAFF.

The V and J genes are TRBV28 and TRBJ2-1, with 9 bases that match TRBD2. J lost 2 bases, V lost 6 bases, and 2 bases had no gene match. CDR3 length: 14 amino acids. Germline CDR1 is MDHEN and CDR2 is SYDVKM. In nucleotides, the CDR3 is TGTGCCAGCAGAGCGGGGGGAACCTACAATGAGCAGTTCTTC. Protein: CASRAGGTYNEQFF. The entire variable domain, with the rest obtained from reference TRBV28 and TRBJ2-1, is as follows: DVKVTQSSRYLVKRTGEKVFLECVQDMDHENMFWYRQDPGLGLRLIYFSYDVKMKEKGDIPEGYSVSREKKERFSLILESASTNQTSMYLCASRAGGTYNEQFFGPGTRLTVL.

For the CDR3, the DNA is TGTGCCAGCAGCTTAGTAACAGGGCCTGAAGCTTTCTTT. Its protein is CASSLVTGPEAFF. The rearrangement links TRBV5-6 to TRBJ1-1; possibly TRBD1 for D (6 bases). In germline, CDR1 is SGHDT, CDR2 YYEEEE. CDR3 length equals 13 residues. V was clipped by 2 bases and J by 6 bases, with 11 bases between them.

The rearrangement joins TRBV4-1 to TRBJ2-5, with 7 bases that match TRBD2. The CDR3 has 15 amino acids. The junction had 9 bases not matched to a gene; V was cut back by 4 bases and J by 4 bases. In germline, CDR1 is MGHRA, CDR2 YSYEKL. The CDR3 nucleotides are TGCGCCAGCAGCCCCGATCTCGGGGGGTTAGAGACCCAGTACTTC. This gives the protein CASSPDLGGLETQYF.

The rearrangement links TRBV4-2 to TRBJ2-3, with D possibly being TRBD2 (5 bases). Trimming took off 1 base at V and 2 bases at J, with 19 bases between the two ends. The CDR3 contains 18 residues. CDR1 LGHNA and CDR2 YNFKEQ come from the germline V gene. Here the CDR3 reads CASSQVNLANKATDTQYF. The CDR3 bases are TGTGCCAGCAGCCAAGTTAATCTAGCCAACAAAGCCACAGATACGCAGTATTTT.

The CDR3 region has the DNA TGTGCCAGCAGCTTAGCACAACCTAGTGGAAACACCATATATTTT. Its protein product is CASSLAQPSGNTIYF. The chain carries TRBV7-8 and TRBJ1-3, with D unresolved. The V end lost 0 bases, the J end lost 3 bases, and 9 bases lay between the germline ends. Germline V gene data show CDR1 as SGHVS and CDR2 as FQNEAQ. The CDR3 sequence is 15 residues long.

CDR3 coding DNA: TGTGCCAGCAGTTTAATGACTAGTGCGGATTCACCCCTCCACTTT. Protein product: CASSLMTSADSPLHF. The gene calls are TRBV28 and TRBJ1-6; D not resolved. The germline V gene has CDR1 MDHEN and CDR2 SYDVKM. The CDR3 has 15 amino acids. The V end lost 2 bases, the J end lost 8 bases, and 13 bases lay between the germline ends.

CDR3 sequence: CASSEQVRTDTQYF. DNA for the CDR3: TGTGCCAGCAGTGAGCAGGTGCGCACAGATACGCAGTATTTT. This chain joins TRBV2 and TRBJ2-3, with D unclear. Trimming cost V 3 bases and J 1 base, with 8 bases left between them. The CDR3 spans 14 residues. CDR1 and CDR2 (germline): SNHLY, FYNNEI.

The V and J genes are TRBV27 and TRBJ2-7; 7 bases match TRBD1. Germline loops: CDR1 MNHEY, CDR2 SMNVEV (reference sequence). CDR3 length: 16 residues. V shed 5 bases, J shed 0 bases, and the junction held 10 bases outside the gene matches. The CDR3 DNA sequence: TGTGCCAGCAGTGTCAAAACAGGGGACAACTCCTACGAGCAGTACTTC. It yields the protein CASSVKTGDNSYEQYF.

This rearrangement joins TRBV11-2 to TRBJ2-5; 8 positions match TRBD1. V gave up 2 bases and J gave up 7 bases; unmatched junction bases: 12. This CDR3 contains 16 residues. CDR1 SGHAT and CDR2 FQNNGV come from the germline V gene. The CDR3 DNA reads TGTGCCAGCAGCTTACTTGGGCAGGGGGCAGCGGGGACCCAGTACTTC. This gives the protein CASSLLGQGAAGTQYF. The whole variable domain, filled in from reference TRBV11-2 and TRBJ2-5, reads EAGVAQSPRYKIIEKRQSVAFWCNPISGHATLYWYQQILGQGPKLLIQFQNNGVVDDSQLPKDRFSAERLKGVDSTLKIQPAKLEDSAVYLCASSLLGQGAAGTQYFGPGTRLLVL.

The V and J genes are TRBV18 and TRBJ1-6, with 7 positions matching TRBD1. J lost 13 bases, V lost 3 bases, and 6 bases had no gene match. Germline V gene data show CDR1 as KGHSH and CDR2 as LQKENI. This CDR3 is built from 13 residues. As DNA, the CDR3 is TGTGCCAGCTCACCCGAGACAGGGTGGCCCCTCCACTTT. It translates to CASSPETGWPLHF.

This clone was found once. The chain employs TRBV6-4 and TRBJ1-3; tentatively, D is TRBD1 (5 bases). Trimming stripped 8 bases from V and 4 bases from J, with 18 bases between. Looked up from germline, CDR1 is MRHNA and CDR2 is SNTAGT. The CDR3 is 15 amino acids. The CDR3 region has the DNA TGTGCCAGCCCATCCCCAGGGAAAGTAGGAAACACCATATATTTT. It codes for CASPSPGKVGNTIYF.

The chain employs TRBV2 and TRBJ1-2; the match to TRBD1 covers 9 bases. With V trimmed by 6 bases and J by 13 bases, 6 bases remained unmatched. The V gene's germline CDR1 is SNHLY and CDR2 FYNNEI. The CDR3 is 11 residues long. CDR3 residues: CASRGDRVGTF. DNA for the CDR3: TGTGCCAGCAGGGGGGACAGGGTCGGCACCTTC.

This sequence joins TRBV25-1 and TRBJ2-2, with 7 bases that match TRBD1. CDR1 and CDR2 from the germline V gene are MGHDK and SYGVNS. The CDR3 sequence is 17 residues long. V shed 5 bases and J 3 bases; nucleotides not matched to a gene: 12. The CDR3 nucleotides read TGTGCCAGCAGTACTACAGGGGAACAGGTACACACCGGGGAGCTGTTTTTT. Protein sequence: CASSTTGEQVHTGELFF.

This chain links TRBV7-3 with TRBJ1-1, with D possibly TRBD1 on 6 matching bases. The CDR3 has 14 residues. Trimming took 4 bases from V and 3 from J, leaving 12 bases between them. Germline V gene lookup returns CDR1 SGHTA and CDR2 FQGTGA. CDR3 sequence (DNA): TGTGCCAGCAGCTCGGACAGTACGTACACTGAAGCTTTCTTT. Its translation: CASSSDSTYTEAFF.